The 9 T cell receptor beta chains below come from one sample, sequenced in a study of blood T cell repertoires in COVID-19. The repertoire was sequenced with immunoSEQ multiplex PCR; TCRdb's copy has only in-frame clones and lacks some. Counted here are about 98,000 clones, about four fifths occurring once; the ten biggest clones make up about 9.9%. Sequences were obtained from peripheral blood. The receptor set was obtained from a man aged 40-49 years with active or convalescent COVID-19.

The V gene is TRBV12-5, the J gene TRBJ2-3; D gene ambiguous. V lost 6 bases and J lost 0, with 4 bases in between. The CDR3 has 12 amino acids. Germline CDR1 LGHNT, CDR2 FRNRAP. CDR3 nucleotides: TGTGCTAGTGGGACTAGCACAGATACGCAGTATTTT. Protein product: CASGTSTDTQYF.

This clone was counted a single time. J is TRBJ1-1 and V is TRBV19; D perhaps matches TRBD1 (6 bases). Trimming took 5 bases from V and 4 from J, leaving 17 bases between them. Germline CDR1 is LNHDA and CDR2 is SQIVND (reference sequence). The CDR3 has 15 amino acids. The CDR3 bases are TGTGCCAGTAGTGATCTATCCAGGGGTGCCACTGAAGCTTTCTTT. As protein: CASSDLSRGATEAFF.

The J gene is TRBJ2-1, the V gene TRBV5-6; D may be TRBD2 (6 bases). In germline, CDR1 is SGHDT, CDR2 YYEEEE. This CDR3 comprises 14 residues. The ends were cut back, 2 bases at V and 7 bases at J, with 13 bases in the middle. The CDR3 loop is CASSFWGVKNEQFF. CDR3 DNA: TGTGCCAGCAGCTTCTGGGGGGTCAAAAATGAGCAGTTCTTC.

The genes are TRBV7-9 and TRBJ2-2, with 8 bases aligning to TRBD2. The CDR3 length is 15 residues. The trim removed 3 bases at V and 5 bases at J, leaving 5 bases unmatched. The germline V gene encodes CDR1 SEHNR and CDR2 FQNEAQ (reference sequence). Here the CDR3 DNA reads TGTGCCAGCAGCTTGCGGGGGGCTGATACCGGGGAGCTGTTTTTT. This encodes CASSLRGADTGELFF.

The rearrangement uses TRBV2 and TRBJ2-1, with 8 bases aligning to TRBD1. CDR3 length equals 14 residues. Losses at the gene ends were 7 bases for V and 5 bases for J; bases not matched to a gene: 7. CDR1 is SNHLY and CDR2 is FYNNEI in the germline V gene. The CDR3 sequence: CASKDRAMDNEQFF. Here the CDR3 DNA reads TGTGCCAGCAAGGACAGGGCAATGGACAATGAGCAGTTCTTC.

The chain couples TRBV21-1 to TRBJ2-7; the table names TRBD1, a call not compared with the DNA. TRBV21-1 is noted as a pseudogene. This CDR3 region has 24 residues. The CDR3 DNA follows: TGTGCCAGCAGCAAAGATACGGAGACAGGGTGGTGGCCCCGGCCGGGGTCCTTACCTTACGAGCAGTACTTC. This codes for CASSKDTETGWWPRPGSLPYEQYF.

The chain has TRBV19 and TRBJ2-1; no reliable D call. Germline V gives CDR1 LNHDA, CDR2 SQIVND (reference sequence). This CDR3 comprises 12 residues. V was shortened by 3 bases and J by 6 bases, with 6 bases between the two germline ends. The CDR3 DNA reads TGTGCCAGTAGTATCGAGGTCAATGAGCAGTTCTTC. It specifies CASSIEVNEQFF. Filled out from reference TRBV19 and TRBJ2-1, the complete variable domain reads DGGITQSPKYLFRKEGQNVTLSCEQNLNHDAMYWYRQDPGQGLRLIYYSQIVNDFQKGDIAEGYSVSREKKESFPLTVTSAQKNPTAFYLCASSIEVNEQFFGPGTRLTVL.

V usage is TRBV6-1 and J usage is TRBJ1-1; D remains unclear. V lost 2 bases, J lost 3 bases, and 7 bases lay in between. Germline V gene sequence: CDR1 MNHNS, CDR2 SASEGT. CDR3 length equals 13 residues. Written as DNA, the CDR3 is TGTGCCAGCAGTGAACGCAGTTACACTGAAGCTTTCTTT. It specifies CASSERSYTEAFF.

Only one count was recorded for this clone. Written as DNA, the CDR3 is TGTGCCAGCAGCCTTTCAGGGGTAAACACTGAAGCTTTCTTT. Its translation: CASSLSGVNTEAFF. J is TRBJ1-1 and V is TRBV25-1, with D tentatively TRBD1 (6 bases). Trimming removed 6 bases from V and 2 bases from J, with 13 bases in between. This CDR3 is built from 14 residues. The V gene's germline CDR1 is MGHDK and CDR2 SYGVNS.